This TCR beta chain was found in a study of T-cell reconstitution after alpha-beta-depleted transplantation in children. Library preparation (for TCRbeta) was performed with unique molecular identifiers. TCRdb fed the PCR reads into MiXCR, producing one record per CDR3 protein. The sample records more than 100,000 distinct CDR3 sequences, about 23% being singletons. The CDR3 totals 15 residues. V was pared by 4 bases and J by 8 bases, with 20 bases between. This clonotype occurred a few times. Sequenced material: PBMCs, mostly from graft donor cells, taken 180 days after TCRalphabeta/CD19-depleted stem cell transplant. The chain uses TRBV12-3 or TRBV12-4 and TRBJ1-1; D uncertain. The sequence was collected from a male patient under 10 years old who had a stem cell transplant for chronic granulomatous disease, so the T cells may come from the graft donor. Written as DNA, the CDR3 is TGTGCCAGCAGTTCCCCCCCCGGGAATAGAGAGGAAGCTTTCTTT. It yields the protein CASSSPPGNREEAFF.